Described below is a single TCR beta chain sequence and its context. The data belong to a study of cytomegalovirus exposure and HLA in healthy donors. Germline CDR1 is MNHEY and CDR2 is SMNVEV (reference sequence). Losses at the gene ends were 7 bases for V and 8 bases for J; bases not matched to a gene: 8. The CDR3 runs 14 residues. The PCR had 60 Vbeta and 13 Jbeta primers. Clones were read by immunoSEQ multiplex PCR, and TCRdb kept only the in-frame ones, dropping some. This table has 150,000 to 200,000 clones, approximately 70% appearing once. The V and J genes are TRBV27 and TRBJ1-4; 9 bases line up with TRBD1. The sequence was obtained from a human donor in good health. The sequenced sample consisted of PBMCs. The CDR3 DNA follows: TGTGCCAGCACCGTGACAGGGGGATTCGAAAAACTGTTTTTT. It is translated as CASTVTGGFEKLFF.